One sample yielded the 25 T cell receptor beta chains listed below, sequenced in a study of response to subunit inactivated influenza vaccine. TCRdb reprocessed the RT-PCR reads with MiXCR, giving one entry per CDR3 protein. In the table there are 450,000 to 700,000 distinct CDR3 sequences, around 13% of which are singletons. The sequencing here drew on PBMCs from blood, taken about 12 days after vaccination. The receptors here all came from a man aged 50-60 years who received an inactivated influenza vaccine.

This clonotype was seen a handful of times. CDR3 sequence (DNA): TGCGCCAGCAGCCAGACTAGCGGTGGCTCCTACAATGAGCAGTTCTTC. Translation: CASSQTSGGSYNEQFF. The chain is built from TRBV5-1 and TRBJ2-1; TRBD2 aligns across 9 bases. Germline CDR1 and CDR2: SGHRS and YFSETQ. The V and J ends lost 4 bases and 0 bases, in that order; junction bases with no gene match: 5. This CDR3 comprises 16 residues.

This clonotype was counted many times. The chain carries TRBV9 and TRBJ2-2; D is unclear. Trimming left V 1 base short and J 5 bases short, with 12 bases between. The CDR3 loop spans 15 amino acids. Germline assignment: CDR1 SGDLS and CDR2 YYNGEE. DNA for the CDR3: TGTGCCAGCAGCGTACTGCCCCGCTGGACCGGGGAGCTGTTTTTT. It encodes CASSVLPRWTGELFF.

The gene calls are TRBV7-2 and TRBJ2-1; D might be TRBD1 or TRBD2, each matching 5 bases. CDR1 and CDR2 from the germline V gene are SGHTA and FQGNSA. The ends were cut back, 2 bases at V and 9 bases at J, with 14 bases in the middle. CDR3 length equals 14 residues. For the CDR3, the DNA is TGTGCCAGCAGCTTACAGGGAGTATTCGGTGAGCAGTTCTTC. Encoded protein: CASSLQGVFGEQFF.

This clonotype showed up just a few times. Written as DNA, the CDR3 is TGTGCCAGCAGTTTAGGGTGGGGCCACTACGAGCAGTACTTC. Translated, it gives CASSLGWGHYEQYF. J is TRBJ2-7 and V is TRBV27; a possible D gene is TRBD1 (5 bases). Trimming stripped 2 bases from V and 3 bases from J, with 11 bases between. The CDR3 totals 14 residues. In germline, CDR1 is MNHEY, CDR2 SMNVEV (reference sequence).

The CDR3, as DNA: TGTGCCAGCAGCGTTGGCGGGAGCGTCTCCTACAATGAGCAGTTCTTC. Protein sequence: CASSVGGSVSYNEQFF. The rearrangement links TRBV9 to TRBJ2-1; TRBD2 agrees at 7 bases. The V segment lost 2 bases and the J segment 0 bases; nucleotides outside the gene matches: 5. The CDR3 contains 16 residues. CDR1 SGDLS and CDR2 YYNGEE come from the germline V gene.

There are a few counts of this clonotype. The chain links TRBV5-1 to TRBJ2-1, with 10 bases identical to TRBD2. Germline V gene lookup returns CDR1 SGHRS and CDR2 YFSETQ. The CDR3 has 14 amino acids. Losses at the gene ends were 4 bases for V and 7 bases for J; bases not matched to a gene: 5. CDR3 sequence reads: CASSDASGSNEQFF. For the CDR3, the DNA is TGCGCCAGCAGCGATGCTAGCGGGAGTAATGAGCAGTTCTTC.

The chain carries TRBV6-1 and TRBJ2-7; 8 bases map to TRBD1. Germline CDR1 is MNHNS and CDR2 is SASEGT. Trimming cost V 10 bases and J 2 bases; bases outside gene matches: 13. The CDR3 contains 15 residues. The CDR3 protein is CATHPWTGITYEQYF. In DNA form, the CDR3 reads TGTGCCACTCATCCCTGGACAGGGATTACCTACGAGCAGTACTTC.

The chain uses TRBV4-3 and TRBJ2-1, with 12 nucleotides matching TRBD2. The CDR3 loop spans 15 amino acids. After removal of 7 bases from V and 5 bases from J, the junction contained 6 bases not matched to a gene. Germline values: CDR1 LGHNA, CDR2 YSLEER. CDR3 in amino acids: CASTLGLAGNNEQFF. DNA of the CDR3: TGCGCCAGCACCCTAGGACTAGCGGGGAACAATGAGCAGTTCTTC.

This clonotype occurred a few times. The chain recombines TRBV12-3 or TRBV12-4 with TRBJ1-2, with D perhaps TRBD1 (5 bases). The CDR3 runs to 14 residues. Trimming took off 0 bases at V and 7 bases at J, with 12 bases between the two ends. The CDR3, as DNA: TGTGCCAGCAGTTTAGCCCGGGGGTTGGCTGGCTACACCTTC. Translating gives CASSLARGLAGYTF.

The V gene is TRBV3-1, the J gene TRBJ1-2; 7 bases line up with TRBD1. J lost 5 bases, V lost 3 bases, and 9 bases had no gene match. Looked up from germline, CDR1 is LGHDT and CDR2 is YNNKEL (reference sequence). The CDR3 is made up of 15 amino acids. The CDR3 sequence: CASSHNDRVRYGYTF. The CDR3 DNA sequence: TGTGCCAGCAGCCATAACGACAGGGTTAGGTATGGCTACACCTTC.

The rearrangement joins TRBV5-8 to TRBJ2-2, with TRBD1 matching 8 bases. CDR3 length equals 16 residues. V shed 0 bases and J 4 bases; nucleotides not matched to a gene: 5. Germline loops: CDR1 SGHTS, CDR2 YDEGEE. In DNA form, the CDR3 reads TGTGCCAGCAGCTTGGGCACAGGGGGTGTCACCGGGGAGCTGTTTTTT. As protein: CASSLGTGGVTGELFF.

The chain has TRBV7-9 and TRBJ2-7; D is tentatively TRBD1 or TRBD2 (5 bases each). Germline CDR1 reads SEHNR; CDR2 reads FQNEAQ (reference sequence). Between the trimmed V and J ends, which lost 1 base and 3 bases, there was a span of 13 bases. This CDR3 contains 15 residues. CDR3 sequence reads: CASSLGGRRLYEQYF. The CDR3 DNA is TGTGCCAGCAGCTTAGGGGGACGGAGGCTCTACGAGCAGTACTTC.

The CDR3 coding sequence is TGCGCCAGCAGCGCAACGGGACACGGAAACACCGGGGAGCTGTTTTTT. This sequence encodes CASSATGHGNTGELFF. The rearrangement links TRBV5-1 to TRBJ2-2; D is possibly TRBD1 (6 bases). The CDR3 spans 16 residues. The germline gives CDR1 SGHRS, CDR2 YFSETQ. Trimming cost V 4 bases and J 2 bases, with 15 bases left between them.

This clonotype came up a few times. The rearrangement joins TRBV3-1 to TRBJ2-7; 16 bases line up with TRBD2. The germline V gene encodes CDR1 LGHDT and CDR2 YNNKEL (reference sequence). Trimming removed 3 bases from V and 5 bases from J; junction bases left unmatched: 1. The CDR3 spans 15 residues. As DNA, the CDR3 is TGTGCCAGCAGCCAGGGACTAGCGGGAGGGGACGAGCAGTACTTC. This codes for CASSQGLAGGDEQYF.

The table lists this clonotype with a few counts. The rearrangement links TRBV7-9 to TRBJ1-2, with D uncertain. The V gene's germline CDR1 is SEHNR and CDR2 FQNEAQ (reference sequence). The V and J ends lost 1 base and 2 bases respectively, with 14 bases between them. The CDR3 runs to 16 residues. The CDR3 sequence: CASSLGNSMDNYGYTF. The CDR3 DNA sequence: TGTGCCAGCAGCTTAGGTAATTCGATGGACAACTATGGCTACACCTTC.

The chain recombines TRBV10-3 with TRBJ2-2; 10 bases match TRBD2. The germline V gene has CDR1 ENHRY and CDR2 SYGVKD. The ends lost 3 bases at V and 2 bases at J; junction bases unmatched: 3. This CDR3 contains 16 residues. CDR3 nucleotide sequence: TGTGCCATCAGTGACATAGCGGGGGGAAACACCGGGGAGCTGTTTTTT. Translated: CAISDIAGGNTGELFF.

The V call is TRBV4-2, the J call TRBJ1-2; tentative D call: TRBD1 (5 bases). Looked up from germline, CDR1 is LGHNA and CDR2 is YNFKEQ. This CDR3 is built from 13 residues. V was cut by 1 base and J by 6 bases, with 9 bases left in between. CDR3 nucleotide sequence: TGTGCCAGCAGCCAAGTGAAGGGGAATGGCTACACCTTC. It encodes CASSQVKGNGYTF.

This chain links TRBV20-1 with TRBJ2-7, with TRBD2 matching 13 bases. The length of the CDR3 is 14 residues. The germline V gene has CDR1 DFQATT and CDR2 SNEGSKA (reference sequence). V lost 7 bases, J lost 6 bases, and 9 bases stayed unmatched. CDR3 loop: CSVRTSGSLGEQYF. In DNA form, the CDR3 reads TGCAGTGTTAGGACTAGCGGGAGTTTAGGCGAGCAGTACTTC.

This rearrangement joins TRBV19 to TRBJ2-5; no definite D call. Germline CDR1 LNHDA, CDR2 SQIVND (reference sequence). The V gene lost 6 bases and the J gene lost 1 base, with 18 bases spanning the gap. This CDR3 is 16 amino acids long. The CDR3 loop reads CASSQQNYPPQETQYF. The CDR3 bases are TGTGCCAGTAGCCAACAGAATTACCCGCCCCAAGAGACCCAGTACTTC.

This clonotype was counted between two and nine times. This chain links TRBV7-3 with TRBJ2-1; 11 bases agree with TRBD2. With V trimmed by 6 bases and J by 2 bases, 9 bases remained unmatched. The CDR3 is 17 residues long. CDR1 is SGHTA, CDR2 FQGTGA, per germline. The CDR3, as DNA: TGTGCCAGCAGTTCCCTGGGGACTAGCGGAACCTACAATGAGCAGTTCTTC. Translating it yields CASSSLGTSGTYNEQFF.

The chain is built from TRBV7-2 and TRBJ2-7, with unresolved D. CDR1 is SGHTA and CDR2 is FQGNSA in the germline V gene. Trimming took 5 bases from V and 2 from J, leaving 16 bases between them. The CDR3 spans 15 residues. The CDR3 region has the DNA TGTGCCAGCAGCCTCATTGATGGTCAGACCTACGAGCAGTACTTC. Its protein is CASSLIDGQTYEQYF. Filled out from reference TRBV7-2 and TRBJ2-7, the complete variable domain reads GAGVSQSPSNKVTEKGKDVELRCDPISGHTALYWYRQSLGQGLEFLIYFQGNSAPDKSGLPSDRFSAERTGGSVSTLTIQRTQQEDSAVYLCASSLIDGQTYEQYFGPGTRLTVT.

The rearrangement joins TRBV12-3 or TRBV12-4 to TRBJ2-3; 7 nucleotides line up with TRBD2. Germline trimming cut 7 bases from V and 0 bases from J; bases unmatched to any gene: 4. The CDR3 has 14 residues. CDR3 in amino acids: CASKSGISTDTQYF. CDR3 DNA sequence: TGTGCCAGCAAAAGCGGGATTAGCACAGATACGCAGTATTTT.

Many counts were recorded for this clonotype. The chain recombines TRBV7-9 with TRBJ2-1; 8 bases are shared with TRBD2. Germline V gene sequence: CDR1 SEHNR, CDR2 FQNEAQ (reference sequence). After removal of 8 bases from V and 1 base from J, the junction contained 4 bases not matched to a gene. This CDR3 is 14 amino acids long. The CDR3 DNA follows: TGTGCCAGCTCGGGGGGGGCGTCCTACAATGAGCAGTTCTTC. Residues: CASSGGASYNEQFF.

This chain links TRBV7-2 with TRBJ2-7, with 8 bases fitting TRBD2. The V gene end was trimmed by 4 bases and the J gene end by 3 bases; junction bases not matched to a gene: 5. In germline, CDR1 is SGHTA, CDR2 FQGNSA. This CDR3 spans 14 amino acids. For the CDR3, the DNA is TGTGCCAGCAGCTCCCCGGGGGGGGTCTACGAGCAGTACTTC. Its translation: CASSSPGGVYEQYF.

This clonotype was found many times. V is TRBV9 and J is TRBJ2-5, with D perhaps matching TRBD2 (6 bases). The V gene's germline CDR1 is SGDLS and CDR2 YYNGEE. Trimming removed 0 bases from V and 1 base from J, with 13 bases in between. CDR3 size: 16 residues. The CDR3 coding sequence is TGTGCCAGCAGCGTAGGTGAGGGAGGACTCCAAGAGACCCAGTACTTC. It specifies CASSVGEGGLQETQYF.